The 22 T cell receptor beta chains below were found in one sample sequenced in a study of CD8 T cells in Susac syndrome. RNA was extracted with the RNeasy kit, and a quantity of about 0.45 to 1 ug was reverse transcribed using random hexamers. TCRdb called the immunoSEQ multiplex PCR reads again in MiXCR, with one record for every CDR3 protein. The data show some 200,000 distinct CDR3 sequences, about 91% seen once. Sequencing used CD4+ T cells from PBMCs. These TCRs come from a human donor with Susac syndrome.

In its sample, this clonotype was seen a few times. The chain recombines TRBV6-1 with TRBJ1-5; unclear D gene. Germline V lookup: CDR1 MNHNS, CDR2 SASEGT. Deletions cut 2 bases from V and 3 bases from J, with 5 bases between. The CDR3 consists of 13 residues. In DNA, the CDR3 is TGTGCCAGCAGTGAACAGATCAATCAGCCCCAGCATTTT. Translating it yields CASSEQINQPQHF.

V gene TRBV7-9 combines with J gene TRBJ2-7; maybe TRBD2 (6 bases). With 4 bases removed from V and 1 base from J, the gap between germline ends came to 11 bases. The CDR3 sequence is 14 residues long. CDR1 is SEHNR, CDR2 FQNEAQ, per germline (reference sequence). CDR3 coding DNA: TGTGCCAGCAGCTCGGAGGGCGGATCCTACGAGCAGTACTTC. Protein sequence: CASSSEGGSYEQYF.

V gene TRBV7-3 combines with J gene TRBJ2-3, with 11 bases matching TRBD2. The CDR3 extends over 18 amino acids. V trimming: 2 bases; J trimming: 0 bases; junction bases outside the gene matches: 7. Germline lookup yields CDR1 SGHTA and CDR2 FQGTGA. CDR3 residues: CASSLPSGGLSSTDTQYF. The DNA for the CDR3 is TGTGCCAGCAGCTTACCTAGCGGGGGGTTGAGTAGCACAGATACGCAGTATTTT.

The CDR3 here is CASSLGSHERTIYF. DNA of the CDR3: TGCGCCAGCAGCTTGGGCTCGCACGAACGCACCATATATTTT. This chain connects TRBV5-1 to TRBJ1-3; D remains ambiguous. The CDR3 spans 14 residues. CDR1 is SGHRS and CDR2 is YFSETQ in the germline V gene. Trimming left V 0 bases short and J 9 bases short, with 13 bases between.

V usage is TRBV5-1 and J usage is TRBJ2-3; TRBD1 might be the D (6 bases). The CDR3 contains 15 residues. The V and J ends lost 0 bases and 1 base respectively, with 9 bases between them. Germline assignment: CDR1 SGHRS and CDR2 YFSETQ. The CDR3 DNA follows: TGCGCCAGCAGCTTGGGGGGGACACGCACAGATACGCAGTATTTT. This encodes CASSLGGTRTDTQYF.

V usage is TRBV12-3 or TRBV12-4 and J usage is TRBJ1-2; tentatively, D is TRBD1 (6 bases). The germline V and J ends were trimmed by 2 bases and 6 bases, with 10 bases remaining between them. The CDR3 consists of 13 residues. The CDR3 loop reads CASSLWGAHGYTF. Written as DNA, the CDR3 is TGTGCCAGCAGTTTATGGGGGGCCCATGGCTACACCTTC.

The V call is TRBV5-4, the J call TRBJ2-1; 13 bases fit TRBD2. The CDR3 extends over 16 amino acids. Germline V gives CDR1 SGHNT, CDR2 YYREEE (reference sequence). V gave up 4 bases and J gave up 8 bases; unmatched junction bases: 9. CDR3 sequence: CASSERLAGGRDEQFF. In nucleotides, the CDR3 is TGTGCCAGCAGCGAAAGACTAGCGGGAGGCCGCGATGAGCAGTTCTTC.

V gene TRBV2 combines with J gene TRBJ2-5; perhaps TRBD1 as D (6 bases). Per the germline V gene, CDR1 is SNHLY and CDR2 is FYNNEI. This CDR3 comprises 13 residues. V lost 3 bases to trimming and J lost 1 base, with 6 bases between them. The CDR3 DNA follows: TGTGCCAGCAGTGAGGACAGCCAAGAGACCCAGTACTTC. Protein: CASSEDSQETQYF.

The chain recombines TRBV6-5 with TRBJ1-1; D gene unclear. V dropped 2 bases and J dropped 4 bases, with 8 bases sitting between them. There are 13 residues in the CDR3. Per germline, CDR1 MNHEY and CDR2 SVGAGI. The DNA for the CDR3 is TGTGCCAGCAGTTACCTGGGAGGCACTGAAGCTTTCTTT. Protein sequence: CASSYLGGTEAFF.

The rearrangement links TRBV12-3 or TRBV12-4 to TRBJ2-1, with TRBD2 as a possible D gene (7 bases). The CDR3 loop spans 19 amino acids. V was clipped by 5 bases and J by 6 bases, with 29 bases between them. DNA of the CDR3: TGTGCCAGCAGTATTCACCTTACCCCAGCTGGAGGGGGGGGCAATGAGCAGTTCTTC. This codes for CASSIHLTPAGGGGNEQFF.

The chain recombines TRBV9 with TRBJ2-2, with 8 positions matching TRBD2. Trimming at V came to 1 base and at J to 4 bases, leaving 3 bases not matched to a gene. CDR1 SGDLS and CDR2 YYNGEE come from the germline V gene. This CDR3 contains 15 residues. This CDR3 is CASSVKRELTGELFF. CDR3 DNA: TGTGCCAGCAGCGTAAAGCGGGAGCTCACCGGGGAGCTGTTTTTT. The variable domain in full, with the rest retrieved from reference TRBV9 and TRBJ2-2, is DSGVTQTPKHLITATGQRVTLRCSPRSGDLSVYWYQQSLDQGLQFLIQYYNGEERAKGNILERFSAQQFPDLHSELNLSSLELGDSALYFCASSVKRELTGELFFGEGSRLTVL.

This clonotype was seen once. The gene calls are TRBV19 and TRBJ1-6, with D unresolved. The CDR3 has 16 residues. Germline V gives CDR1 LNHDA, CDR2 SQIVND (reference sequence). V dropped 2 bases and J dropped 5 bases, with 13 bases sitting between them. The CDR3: CASSISSSGNNSPLHF. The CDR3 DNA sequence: TGTGCCAGTAGTATATCGTCGTCGGGGAATAATTCACCCCTCCACTTT.

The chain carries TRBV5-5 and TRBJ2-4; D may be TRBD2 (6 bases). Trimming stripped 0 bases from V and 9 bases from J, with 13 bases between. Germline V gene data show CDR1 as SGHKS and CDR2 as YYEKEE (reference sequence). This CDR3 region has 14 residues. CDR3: CASSLGLGHLIQYF. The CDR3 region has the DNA TGTGCCAGCAGCTTGGGACTAGGTCACCTCATTCAGTACTTC.

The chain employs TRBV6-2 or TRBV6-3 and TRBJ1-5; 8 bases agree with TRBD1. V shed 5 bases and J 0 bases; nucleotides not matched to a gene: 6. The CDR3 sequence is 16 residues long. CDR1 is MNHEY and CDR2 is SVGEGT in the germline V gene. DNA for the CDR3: TGTGCCAGCAGTGCAGGACAGGGCTATAGCAATCAGCCCCAGCATTTT. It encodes CASSAGQGYSNQPQHF.

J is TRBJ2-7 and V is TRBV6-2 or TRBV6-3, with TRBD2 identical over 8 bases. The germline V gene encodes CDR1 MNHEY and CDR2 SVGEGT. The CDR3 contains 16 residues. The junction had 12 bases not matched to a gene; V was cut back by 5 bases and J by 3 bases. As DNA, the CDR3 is TGTGCCAGCAGTCCGCACGGGCTAGCGGGTTACTACGAGCAGTACTTC. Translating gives CASSPHGLAGYYEQYF.

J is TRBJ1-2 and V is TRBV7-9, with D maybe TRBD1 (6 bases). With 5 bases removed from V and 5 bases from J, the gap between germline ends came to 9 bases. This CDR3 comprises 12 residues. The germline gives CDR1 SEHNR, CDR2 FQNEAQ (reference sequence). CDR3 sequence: CASSRTDYGYTF. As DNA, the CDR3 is TGTGCCAGCAGCCGGACAGATTATGGCTACACCTTC.

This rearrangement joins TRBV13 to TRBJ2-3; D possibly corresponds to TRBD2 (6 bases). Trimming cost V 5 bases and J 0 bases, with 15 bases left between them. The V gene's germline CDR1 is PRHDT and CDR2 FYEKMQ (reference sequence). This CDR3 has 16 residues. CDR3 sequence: CASSLGTVSSTDTQYF. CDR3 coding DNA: TGTGCCAGCAGCCTCGGGACTGTATCTAGCACAGATACGCAGTATTTT. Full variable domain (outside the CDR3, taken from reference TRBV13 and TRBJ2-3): AAGVIQSPRHLIKEKRETATLKCYPIPRHDTVYWYQQGPGQDPQFLISFYEKMQSDKGSIPDRFSAQQFSDYHSELNMSSLELGDSALYFCASSLGTVSSTDTQYFGPGTRLTVL.

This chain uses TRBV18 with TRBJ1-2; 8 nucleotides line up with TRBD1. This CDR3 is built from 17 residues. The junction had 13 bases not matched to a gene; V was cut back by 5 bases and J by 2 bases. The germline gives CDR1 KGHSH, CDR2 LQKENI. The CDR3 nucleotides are TGTGCCAGCTCATCCTACACCTTGACAGGGGCCAACTATGGCTACACCTTC. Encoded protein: CASSSYTLTGANYGYTF.

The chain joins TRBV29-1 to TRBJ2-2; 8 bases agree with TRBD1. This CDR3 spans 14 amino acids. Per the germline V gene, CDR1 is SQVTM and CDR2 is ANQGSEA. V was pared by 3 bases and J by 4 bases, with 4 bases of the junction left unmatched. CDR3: CSVDNQGATGELFF. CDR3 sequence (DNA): TGCAGCGTTGATAACCAGGGGGCCACCGGGGAGCTGTTTTTT.

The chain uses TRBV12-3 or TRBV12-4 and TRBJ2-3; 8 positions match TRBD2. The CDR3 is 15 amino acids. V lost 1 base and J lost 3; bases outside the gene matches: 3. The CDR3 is CASSLVAGGTDTQYF. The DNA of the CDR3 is TGTGCCAGCAGTTTAGTGGCGGGGGGAACAGATACGCAGTATTTT.

CDR3 amino acids: CASSTGKSNYGYTF. In DNA, the CDR3 is TGTGCCAGTAGTACGGGCAAATCTAACTATGGCTACACCTTC. The chain carries TRBV19 and TRBJ1-2; the D is unclear. CDR1 and CDR2 from the germline V gene are LNHDA and SQIVND (reference sequence). Trimming removed 4 bases at V and 0 bases at J, with 9 bases between. The CDR3 is 14 amino acids.

DNA of the CDR3: TGTGCCAGCAAGTTTCCGGGACCCTCTGACGAGCAGTACTTC. Translating it yields CASKFPGPSDEQYF. The chain has TRBV28 and TRBJ2-7; D may be TRBD1 or TRBD2 (5 bases each). Trimming cost V 7 bases and J 5 bases, with 18 bases left between them. The CDR3 sequence is 14 residues long. Germline CDR1 MDHEN, CDR2 SYDVKM. Complete variable domain (other parts from reference TRBV28 and TRBJ2-7): DVKVTQSSRYLVKRTGEKVFLECVQDMDHENMFWYRQDPGLGLRLIYFSYDVKMKEKGDIPEGYSVSREKKERFSLILESASTNQTSMYLCASKFPGPSDEQYFGPGTRLTVT.